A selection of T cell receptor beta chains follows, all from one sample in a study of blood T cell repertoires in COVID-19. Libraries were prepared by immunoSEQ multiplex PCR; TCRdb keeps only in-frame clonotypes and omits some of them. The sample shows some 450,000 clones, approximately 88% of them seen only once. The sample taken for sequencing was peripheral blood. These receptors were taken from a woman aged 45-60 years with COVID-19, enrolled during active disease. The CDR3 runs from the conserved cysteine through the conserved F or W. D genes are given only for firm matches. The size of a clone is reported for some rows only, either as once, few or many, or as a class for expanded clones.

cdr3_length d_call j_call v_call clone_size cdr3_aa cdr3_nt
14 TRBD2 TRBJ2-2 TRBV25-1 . CASSQAGGPGELFF TGTGCCAGCAGCCAAGCGGGGGGGCCCGGGGAGCTGTTTTTT
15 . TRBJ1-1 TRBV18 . CASSSETGIYTEAFF TGTGCCAGCTCATCCGAGACGGGGATATACACTGAAGCTTTCTTT
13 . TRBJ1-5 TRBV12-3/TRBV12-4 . CASRETWNQPQHF TGTGCCAGCAGGGAGACTTGGAATCAGCCCCAGCATTTT
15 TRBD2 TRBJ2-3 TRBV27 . CASSLGRGGPNTQYF TGTGCCAGCAGTTTAGGTCGGGGGGGCCCAAATACGCAGTATTTT
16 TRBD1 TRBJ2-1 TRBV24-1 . CATSDYSTGVLDEQFF TGTGCCACCAGTGACTACAGTACAGGGGTATTAGATGAGCAGTTCTTC
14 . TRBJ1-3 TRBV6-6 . CASRLQVSGNTIYF TGTGCCAGCAGGCTACAGGTATCTGGAAACACCATATATTTT
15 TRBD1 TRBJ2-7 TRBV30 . CACSTGQGSAYEQYF TGTGCCTGTTCAACGGGACAGGGTTCTGCCTACGAGCAGTACTTC
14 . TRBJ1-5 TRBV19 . CASSGVAGDQPQHF TGTGCCAGTAGTGGAGTCGCGGGGGATCAGCCCCAGCATTTT
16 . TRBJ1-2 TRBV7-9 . CASSLVGGAGGYGYTF TGTGCCAGCAGCTTAGTTGGAGGGGCTGGTGGCTATGGCTACACCTTC
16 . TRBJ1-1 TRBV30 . CAWSVSGLGVNTEAFF TGTGCCTGGAGTGTATCCGGTTTGGGAGTGAACACTGAAGCTTTCTTT
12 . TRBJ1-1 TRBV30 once CAWNPGNTEAFF TGTGCCTGGAACCCAGGGAACACTGAAGCTTTCTTT
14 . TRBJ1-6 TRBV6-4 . CASSDRGYNSPLHF TGTGCCAGCAGTGACAGAGGGTATAATTCACCCCTCCACTTT
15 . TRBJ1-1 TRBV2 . CASSELRQDLNEAFF TGTGCCAGCAGTGAATTAAGACAGGACCTGAATGAAGCTTTCTTT
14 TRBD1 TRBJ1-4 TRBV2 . CASSAGTVNEKLFF TGTGCCAGTAGTGCCGGGACAGTTAATGAAAAACTGTTTTTT
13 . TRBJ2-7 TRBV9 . CASSAMTGHEQYF TGTGCCAGCAGCGCCATGACAGGACACGAGCAGTACTTC
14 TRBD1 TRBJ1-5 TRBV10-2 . CATTTGWTNQPQHF TGCGCCACCACGACAGGGTGGACCAATCAGCCCCAGCATTTT
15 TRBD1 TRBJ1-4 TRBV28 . CASSRLGQGNEKLFF TGTGCCAGCAGTCGTTTAGGACAGGGCAATGAAAAACTGTTTTTT
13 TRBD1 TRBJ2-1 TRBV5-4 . CASSVRGYNEQFF TGTGCCAGCAGCGTCAGGGGGTACAATGAGCAGTTCTTC